The clone carrying this T cell receptor beta chain was seen only a few times. CDR3 length equals 13 residues. V dropped 6 bases and J dropped 3 bases, with 10 bases sitting between them. Per germline, CDR1 MNHNS and CDR2 SASEGT. The data derive from a study of T-cell memory formation after mild COVID-19. MiXCR, run by TCRdb on the 5' RACE reads, gives a single entry per CDR3 protein. The sample lists 400,000 to 500,000 distinct CDR3 sequences, 20% occurring once. Sequenced material: PBMCs or a T cell subset sorted from them (not recorded which). The clonotype originates from an adult woman who had mild COVID-19 (a few samples of this study predate the infection). Cell type and time point are not known. V and J are TRBV6-1 and TRBJ2-3; D is undetermined. CDR3 sequence (DNA): TGTGCCAGCAGAGACGCACCGACAGATACGCAGTATTTT. This sequence encodes CASRDAPTDTQYF.